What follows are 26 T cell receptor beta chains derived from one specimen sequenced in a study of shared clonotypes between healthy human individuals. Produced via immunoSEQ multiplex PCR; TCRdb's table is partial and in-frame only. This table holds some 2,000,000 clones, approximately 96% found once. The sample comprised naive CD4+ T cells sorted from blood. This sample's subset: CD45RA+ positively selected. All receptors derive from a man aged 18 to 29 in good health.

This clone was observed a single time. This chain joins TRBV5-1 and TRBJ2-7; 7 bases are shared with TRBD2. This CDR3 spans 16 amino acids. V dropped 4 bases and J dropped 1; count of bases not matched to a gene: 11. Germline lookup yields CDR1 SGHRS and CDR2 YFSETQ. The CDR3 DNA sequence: TGCGCCAGCAGCCTTAGGGCTAGCGGTTCGTCCTACGAGCAGTACTTC. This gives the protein CASSLRASGSSYEQYF. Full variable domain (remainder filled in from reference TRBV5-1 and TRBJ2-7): KAGVTQTPRYLIKTRGQQVTLSCSPISGHRSVSWYQQTPGQGLQFLFEYFSETQRNKGNFPGRFSGRQFSNSRSEMNVSTLELGDSALYLCASSLRASGSSYEQYFGPGTRLTVT.

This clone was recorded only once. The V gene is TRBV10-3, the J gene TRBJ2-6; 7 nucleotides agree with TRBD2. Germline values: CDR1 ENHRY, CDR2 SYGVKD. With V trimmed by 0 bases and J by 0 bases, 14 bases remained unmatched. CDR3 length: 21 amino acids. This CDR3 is CAISESAGLGVFSSGANVLTF. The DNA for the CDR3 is TGTGCCATCAGTGAGTCAGCAGGACTAGGGGTATTTAGCTCTGGGGCCAACGTCCTGACTTTC.

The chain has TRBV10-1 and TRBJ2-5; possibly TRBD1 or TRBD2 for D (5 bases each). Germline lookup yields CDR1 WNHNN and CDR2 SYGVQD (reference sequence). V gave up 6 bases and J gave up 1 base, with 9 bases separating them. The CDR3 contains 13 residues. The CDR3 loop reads CASSIGGQETQYF. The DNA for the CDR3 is TGCGCCAGCAGCATTGGGGGCCAAGAGACCCAGTACTTC.

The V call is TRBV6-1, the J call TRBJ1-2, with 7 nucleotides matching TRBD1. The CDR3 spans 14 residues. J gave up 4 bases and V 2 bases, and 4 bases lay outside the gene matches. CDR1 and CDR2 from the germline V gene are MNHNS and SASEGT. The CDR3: CASSELGQIYGYTF. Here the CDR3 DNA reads TGTGCCAGCAGTGAATTGGGACAGATCTATGGCTACACCTTC.

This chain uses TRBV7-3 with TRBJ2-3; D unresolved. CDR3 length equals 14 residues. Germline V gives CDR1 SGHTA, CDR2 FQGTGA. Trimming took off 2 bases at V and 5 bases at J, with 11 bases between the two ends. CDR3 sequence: CASSLVAGLDTQYF. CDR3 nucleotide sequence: TGTGCCAGCAGCTTAGTGGCTGGCTTAGATACGCAGTATTTT.

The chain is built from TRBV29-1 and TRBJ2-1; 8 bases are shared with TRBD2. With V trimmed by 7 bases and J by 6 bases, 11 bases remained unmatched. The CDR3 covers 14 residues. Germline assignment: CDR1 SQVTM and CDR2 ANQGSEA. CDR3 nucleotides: TGCAGCGACCGAGCGGGAGCCCTCGGCAATGAGCAGTTCTTC. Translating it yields CSDRAGALGNEQFF.

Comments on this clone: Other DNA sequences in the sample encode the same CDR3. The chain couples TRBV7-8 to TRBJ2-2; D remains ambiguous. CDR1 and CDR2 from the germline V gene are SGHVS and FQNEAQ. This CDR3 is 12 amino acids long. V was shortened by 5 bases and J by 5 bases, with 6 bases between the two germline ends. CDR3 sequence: CASSPYTGELFF. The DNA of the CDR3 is TGTGCCAGCAGCCCCTATACCGGGGAGCTGTTTTTT. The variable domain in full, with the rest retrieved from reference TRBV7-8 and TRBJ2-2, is GAGVSQSPRYKVAKRGQDVALRCDPISGHVSLFWYQQALGQGPEFLTYFQNEAQLDKSGLPSDRFFAERPEGSVSTLKIQRTQQEDSAVYLCASSPYTGELFFGEGSRLTVL.

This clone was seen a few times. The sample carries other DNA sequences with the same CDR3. CDR3 amino acids: CASSSGGEQYF. As DNA, the CDR3 is TGTGCCAGCAGTTCCGGGGGGGAGCAGTACTTC. The V call is TRBV6-5, the J call TRBJ2-7, with 7 bases identical to TRBD2. V shed 4 bases and J 7 bases; nucleotides not matched to a gene: 1. There are 11 residues in the CDR3. Germline-derived CDR1 and CDR2 are MNHEY and SVGAGI.

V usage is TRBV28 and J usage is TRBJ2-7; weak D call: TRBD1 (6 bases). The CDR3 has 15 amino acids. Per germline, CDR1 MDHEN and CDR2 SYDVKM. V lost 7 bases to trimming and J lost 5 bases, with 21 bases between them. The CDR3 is CASTPSRGLVNEQYF. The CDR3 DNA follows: TGTGCCAGCACCCCCTCAAGGGGGTTGGTAAACGAGCAGTACTTC.

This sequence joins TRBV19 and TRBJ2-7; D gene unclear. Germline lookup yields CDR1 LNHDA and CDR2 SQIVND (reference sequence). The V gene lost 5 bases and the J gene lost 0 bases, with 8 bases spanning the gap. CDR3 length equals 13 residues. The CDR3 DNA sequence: TGTGCCAGTAGTCTGCAGAGCTCCTACGAGCAGTACTTC. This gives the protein CASSLQSSYEQYF.

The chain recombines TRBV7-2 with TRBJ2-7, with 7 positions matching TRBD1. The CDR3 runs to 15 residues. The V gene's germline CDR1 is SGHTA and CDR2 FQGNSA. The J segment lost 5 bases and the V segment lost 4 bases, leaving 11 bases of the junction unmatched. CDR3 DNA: TGTGCCAGCAGCTCTACACCGGGACAGATCCACGAGCAGTACTTC. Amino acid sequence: CASSSTPGQIHEQYF.

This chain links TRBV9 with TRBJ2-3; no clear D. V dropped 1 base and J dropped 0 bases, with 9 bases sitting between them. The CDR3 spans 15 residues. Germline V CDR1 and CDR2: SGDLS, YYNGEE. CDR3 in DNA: TGTGCCAGCAGCGTATCCTCGGCGAGCACAGATACGCAGTATTTT. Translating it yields CASSVSSASTDTQYF. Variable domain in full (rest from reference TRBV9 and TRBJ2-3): DSGVTQTPKHLITATGQRVTLRCSPRSGDLSVYWYQQSLDQGLQFLIQYYNGEERAKGNILERFSAQQFPDLHSELNLSSLELGDSALYFCASSVSSASTDTQYFGPGTRLTVL.

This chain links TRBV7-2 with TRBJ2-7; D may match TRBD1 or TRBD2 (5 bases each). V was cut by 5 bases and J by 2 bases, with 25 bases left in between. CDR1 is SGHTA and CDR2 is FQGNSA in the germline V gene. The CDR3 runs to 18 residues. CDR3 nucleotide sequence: TGTGCCAGCAGCGCCCCCGCGAGGGGCGGGCATAACCCCTACGAGCAGTACTTC. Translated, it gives CASSAPARGGHNPYEQYF.

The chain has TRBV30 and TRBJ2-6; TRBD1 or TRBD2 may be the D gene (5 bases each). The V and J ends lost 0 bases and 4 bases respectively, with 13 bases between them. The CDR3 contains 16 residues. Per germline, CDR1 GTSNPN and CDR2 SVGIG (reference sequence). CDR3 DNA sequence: TGTGCCTGGAGTGTAGCCGGGACGTACGGGGCCAACGTCCTGACTTTC. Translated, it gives CAWSVAGTYGANVLTF.

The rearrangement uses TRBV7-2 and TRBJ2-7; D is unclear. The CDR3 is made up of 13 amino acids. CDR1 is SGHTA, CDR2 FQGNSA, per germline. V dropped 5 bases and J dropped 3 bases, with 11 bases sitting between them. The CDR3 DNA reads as TGTGCCAGCAGCCCCCCGCTACGCTACGAGCAGTACTTC. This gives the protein CASSPPLRYEQYF.

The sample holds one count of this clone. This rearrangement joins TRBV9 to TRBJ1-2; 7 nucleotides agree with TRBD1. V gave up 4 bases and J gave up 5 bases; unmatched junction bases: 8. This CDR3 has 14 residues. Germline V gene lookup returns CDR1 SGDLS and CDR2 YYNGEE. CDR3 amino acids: CASSTWDSYYGYTF. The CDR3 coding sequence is TGTGCCAGCAGCACTTGGGACAGCTATTATGGCTACACCTTC.

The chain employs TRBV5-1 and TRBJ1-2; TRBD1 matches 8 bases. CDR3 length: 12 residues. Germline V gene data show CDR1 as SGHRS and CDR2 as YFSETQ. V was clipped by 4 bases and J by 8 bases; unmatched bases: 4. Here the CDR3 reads CASSETGEGYTF. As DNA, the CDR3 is TGCGCCAGCAGCGAGACAGGGGAAGGCTACACCTTC.

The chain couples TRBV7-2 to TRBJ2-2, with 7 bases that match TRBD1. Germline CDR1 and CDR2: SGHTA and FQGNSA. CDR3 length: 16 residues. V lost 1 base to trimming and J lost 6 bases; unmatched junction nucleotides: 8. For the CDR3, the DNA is TGTGCCAGCAGCTTAGGAAGGGGGACAGCCGCCGGGGAGCTGTTTTTT. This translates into CASSLGRGTAAGELFF.

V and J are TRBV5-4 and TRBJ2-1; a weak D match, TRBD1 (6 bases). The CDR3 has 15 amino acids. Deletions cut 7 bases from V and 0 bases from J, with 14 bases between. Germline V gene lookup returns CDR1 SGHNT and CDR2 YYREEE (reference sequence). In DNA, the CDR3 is TGTGCCAGCGGGGGTGGGGGCAGCTCCTACAATGAGCAGTTCTTC. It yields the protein CASGGGGSSYNEQFF.

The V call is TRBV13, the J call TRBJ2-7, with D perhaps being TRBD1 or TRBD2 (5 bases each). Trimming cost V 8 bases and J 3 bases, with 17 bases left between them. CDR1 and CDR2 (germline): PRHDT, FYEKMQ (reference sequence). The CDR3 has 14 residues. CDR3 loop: CASDSLEGFYEQYF. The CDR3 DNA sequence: TGTGCCAGCGATAGTCTCGAGGGGTTCTACGAGCAGTACTTC.

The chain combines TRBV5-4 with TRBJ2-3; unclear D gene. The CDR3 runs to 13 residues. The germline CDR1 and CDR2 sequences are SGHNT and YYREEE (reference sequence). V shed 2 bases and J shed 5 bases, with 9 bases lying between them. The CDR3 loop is CASSFAAEDTQYF. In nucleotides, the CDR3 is TGTGCCAGCAGCTTTGCGGCGGAAGATACGCAGTATTTT. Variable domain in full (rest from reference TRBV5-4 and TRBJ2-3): ETGVTQSPTHLIKTRGQQVTLRCSSQSGHNTVSWYQQALGQGPQFIFQYYREEENGRGNFPPRFSGLQFPNYSSELNVNALELDDSALYLCASSFAAEDTQYFGPGTRLTVL.

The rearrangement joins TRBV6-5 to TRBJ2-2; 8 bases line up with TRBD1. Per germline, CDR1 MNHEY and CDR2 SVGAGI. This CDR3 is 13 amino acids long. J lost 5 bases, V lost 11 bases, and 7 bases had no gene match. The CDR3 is CASGGLHTGELFF. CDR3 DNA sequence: TGTGCCTCAGGGGGCCTACATACCGGGGAGCTGTTTTTT.

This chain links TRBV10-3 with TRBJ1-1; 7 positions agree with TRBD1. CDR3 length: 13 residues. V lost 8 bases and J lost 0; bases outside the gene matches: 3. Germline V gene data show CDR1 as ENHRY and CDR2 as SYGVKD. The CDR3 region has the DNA TGTGCCATCTCGACAGGGCTGAACACTGAAGCTTTCTTT. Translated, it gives CAISTGLNTEAFF.

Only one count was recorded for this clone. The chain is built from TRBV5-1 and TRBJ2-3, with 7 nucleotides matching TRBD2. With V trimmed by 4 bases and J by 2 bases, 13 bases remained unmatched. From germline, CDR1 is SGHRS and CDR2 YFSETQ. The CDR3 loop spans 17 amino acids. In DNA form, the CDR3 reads TGCGCCAGCAGCGTGATGGCTAGCGGCCTTTACACAGATACGCAGTATTTT. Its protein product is CASSVMASGLYTDTQYF.

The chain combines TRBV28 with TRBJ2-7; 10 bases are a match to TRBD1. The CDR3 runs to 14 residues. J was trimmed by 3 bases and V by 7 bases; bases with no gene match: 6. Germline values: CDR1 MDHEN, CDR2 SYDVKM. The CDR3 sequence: CASTRGTGDYEQYF. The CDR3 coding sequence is TGTGCCAGCACCCGGGGGACAGGGGACTACGAGCAGTACTTC.

CDR3 in DNA: TGCGCCAGCAGCCCAGGACTTAGGGAGGATAATTCACCCCTCCACTTT. Protein product: CASSPGLREDNSPLHF. This rearrangement joins TRBV5-1 to TRBJ1-6; D is unclear. V lost 4 bases, J lost 5 bases, and 16 bases lay in between. CDR1 SGHRS and CDR2 YFSETQ come from the germline V gene. The CDR3 runs to 16 residues.